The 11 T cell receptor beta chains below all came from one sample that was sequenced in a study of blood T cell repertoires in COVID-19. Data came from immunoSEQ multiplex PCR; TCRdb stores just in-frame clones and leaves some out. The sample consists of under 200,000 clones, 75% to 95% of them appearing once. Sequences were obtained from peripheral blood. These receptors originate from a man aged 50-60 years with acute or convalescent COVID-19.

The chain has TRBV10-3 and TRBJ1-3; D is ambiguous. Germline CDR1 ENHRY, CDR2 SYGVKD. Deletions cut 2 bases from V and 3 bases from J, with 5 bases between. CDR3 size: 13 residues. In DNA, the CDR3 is TGTGCCATCAGTGAGGACATTGGAAACACCATATATTTT. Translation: CAISEDIGNTIYF.

CDR3 sequence reads: CSVPAGTGGGSQPQHF. CDR3 in DNA: TGCAGCGTGCCAGCCGGGACAGGGGGAGGAAGTCAGCCCCAGCATTTT. The genes are TRBV29-1 and TRBJ1-5; 11 nucleotides agree with TRBD1. The V and J ends lost 6 bases and 6 bases, in that order; junction bases with no gene match: 13. The CDR3 is made up of 16 amino acids. From germline, CDR1 is SQVTM and CDR2 ANQGSEA. The full variable domain, completed using reference TRBV29-1 and TRBJ1-5, is SAVISQKPSRDICQRGTSLTIQCQVDSQVTMMFWYRQQPGQSLTLIATANQGSEATYESGFVIDKFPISRPNLTFSTLTVSNMSPEDSSIYLCSVPAGTGGGSQPQHFGDGTRLSIL.

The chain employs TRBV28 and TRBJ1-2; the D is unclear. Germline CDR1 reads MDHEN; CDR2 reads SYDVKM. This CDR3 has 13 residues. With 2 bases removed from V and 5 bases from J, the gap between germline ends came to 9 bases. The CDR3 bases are TGTGCCAGCAGTTTAGGAGGGTCTTATGGCTACACCTTC. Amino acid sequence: CASSLGGSYGYTF.

The DNA of the CDR3 is TGTGCCAGCTCTCCCCGGGCGGGAGGCCAAGAGACCCAGTACTTC. This translates into CASSPRAGGQETQYF. The chain recombines TRBV18 with TRBJ2-5; 8 bases agree with TRBD2. V was pared by 6 bases and J by 1 base, with 7 bases of the junction left unmatched. CDR3 length: 15 amino acids. Germline V gene data show CDR1 as KGHSH and CDR2 as LQKENI.

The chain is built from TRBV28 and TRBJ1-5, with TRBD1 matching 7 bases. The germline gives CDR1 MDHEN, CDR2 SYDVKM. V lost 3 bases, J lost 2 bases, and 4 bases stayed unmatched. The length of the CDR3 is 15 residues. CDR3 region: CASSFGGGGNQPQHF. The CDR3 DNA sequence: TGTGCCAGCAGTTTCGGAGGGGGCGGCAATCAGCCCCAGCATTTT.

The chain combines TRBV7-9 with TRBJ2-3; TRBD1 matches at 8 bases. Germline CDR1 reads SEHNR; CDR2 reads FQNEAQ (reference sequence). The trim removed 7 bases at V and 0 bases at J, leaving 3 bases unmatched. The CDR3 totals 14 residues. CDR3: CASNQGASTDTQYF. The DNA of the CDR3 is TGTGCCAGCAACCAGGGGGCGAGCACAGATACGCAGTATTTT.

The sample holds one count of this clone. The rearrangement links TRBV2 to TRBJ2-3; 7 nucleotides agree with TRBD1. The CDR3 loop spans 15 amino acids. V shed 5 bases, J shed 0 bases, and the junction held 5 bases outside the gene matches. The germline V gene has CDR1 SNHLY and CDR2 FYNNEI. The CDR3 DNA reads TGTGCCAGCAGTCCCACAGGGGTTAGCACAGATACGCAGTATTTT. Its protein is CASSPTGVSTDTQYF. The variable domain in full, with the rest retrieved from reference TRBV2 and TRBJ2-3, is EPEVTQTPSHQVTQMGQEVILRCVPISNHLYFYWYRQILGQKVEFLVSFYNNEISEKSEIFDDQFSVERPDGSNFTLKIRSTKLEDSAMYFCASSPTGVSTDTQYFGPGTRLTVL.

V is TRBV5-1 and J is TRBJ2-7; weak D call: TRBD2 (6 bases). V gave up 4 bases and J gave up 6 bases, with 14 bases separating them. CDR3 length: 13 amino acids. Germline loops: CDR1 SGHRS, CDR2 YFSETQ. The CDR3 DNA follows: TGCGCCAGCAGCAAACTACTAGCTCGCGAGCAGTACGTC. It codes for CASSKLLAREQYV.

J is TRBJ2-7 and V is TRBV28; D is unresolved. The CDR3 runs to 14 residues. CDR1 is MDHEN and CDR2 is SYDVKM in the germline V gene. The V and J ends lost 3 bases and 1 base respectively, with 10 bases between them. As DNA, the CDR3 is TGTGCCAGCAGTTTCAAGAGCCTGTCCTACGAGCAGTACTTC. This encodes CASSFKSLSYEQYF.

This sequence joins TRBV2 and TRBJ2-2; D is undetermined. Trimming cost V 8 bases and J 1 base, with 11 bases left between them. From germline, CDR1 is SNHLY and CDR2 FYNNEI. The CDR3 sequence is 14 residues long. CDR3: CASSSLRNTGELFF. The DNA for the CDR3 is TGTGCCAGCTCGAGTCTAAGGAACACCGGGGAGCTGTTTTTT.

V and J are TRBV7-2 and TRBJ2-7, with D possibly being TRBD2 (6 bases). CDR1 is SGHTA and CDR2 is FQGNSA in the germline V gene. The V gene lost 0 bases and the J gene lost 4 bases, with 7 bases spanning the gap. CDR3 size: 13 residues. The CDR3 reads CASSLAGGYEQYF. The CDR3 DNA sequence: TGTGCCAGCAGCTTAGCGGGAGGATACGAGCAGTACTTC. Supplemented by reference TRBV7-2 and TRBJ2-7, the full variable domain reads GAGVSQSPSNKVTEKGKDVELRCDPISGHTALYWYRQSLGQGLEFLIYFQGNSAPDKSGLPSDRFSAERTGGSVSTLTIQRTQQEDSAVYLCASSLAGGYEQYFGPGTRLTVT.